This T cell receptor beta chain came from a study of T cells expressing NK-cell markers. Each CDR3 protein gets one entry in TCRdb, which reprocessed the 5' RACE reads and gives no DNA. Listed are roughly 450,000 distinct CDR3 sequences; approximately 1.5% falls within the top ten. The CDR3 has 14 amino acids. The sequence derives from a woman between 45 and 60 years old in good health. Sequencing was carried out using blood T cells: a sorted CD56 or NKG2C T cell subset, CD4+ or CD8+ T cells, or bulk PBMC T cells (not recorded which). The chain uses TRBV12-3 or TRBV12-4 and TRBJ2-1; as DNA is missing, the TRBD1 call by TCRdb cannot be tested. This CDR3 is CASSLIPTDNEQFF.